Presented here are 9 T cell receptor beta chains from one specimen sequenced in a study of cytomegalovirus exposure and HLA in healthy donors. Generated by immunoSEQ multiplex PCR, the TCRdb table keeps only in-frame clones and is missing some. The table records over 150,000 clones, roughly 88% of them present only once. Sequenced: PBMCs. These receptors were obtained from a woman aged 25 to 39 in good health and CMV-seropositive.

CDR3 residues: CASRMPGVNQPQHF. In DNA, the CDR3 is TGTGCCAGCAGGATGCCAGGGGTCAATCAGCCCCAGCATTTT. The J gene is TRBJ1-5, the V gene TRBV28, with TRBD1 as a possible D gene (6 bases). Germline V gene lookup returns CDR1 MDHEN and CDR2 SYDVKM. This CDR3 has 14 residues. V dropped 6 bases and J dropped 3 bases, with 12 bases sitting between them.

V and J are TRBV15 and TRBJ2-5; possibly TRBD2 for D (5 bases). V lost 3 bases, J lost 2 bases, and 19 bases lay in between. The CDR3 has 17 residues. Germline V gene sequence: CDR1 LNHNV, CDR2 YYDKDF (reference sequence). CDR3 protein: CATSRGGTAGPQETQYF. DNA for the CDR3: TGTGCCACCAGCAGGGGTGGAACTGCGGGCCCTCAAGAGACCCAGTACTTC.

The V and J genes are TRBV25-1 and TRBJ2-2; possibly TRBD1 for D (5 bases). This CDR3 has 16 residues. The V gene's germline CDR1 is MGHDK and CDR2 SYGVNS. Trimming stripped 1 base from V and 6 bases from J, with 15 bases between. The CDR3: CASSELGPGFSGELFF. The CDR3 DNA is TGTGCCAGCAGTGAATTAGGGCCAGGGTTTTCCGGGGAGCTGTTTTTT. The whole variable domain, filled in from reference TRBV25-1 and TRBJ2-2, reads EADIYQTPRYLVIGTGKKITLECSQTMGHDKMYWYQQDPGMELHLIHYSYGVNSTEKGDLSSESTVSRIRTEHFPLTLESARPSHTSQYLCASSELGPGFSGELFFGEGSRLTVL.

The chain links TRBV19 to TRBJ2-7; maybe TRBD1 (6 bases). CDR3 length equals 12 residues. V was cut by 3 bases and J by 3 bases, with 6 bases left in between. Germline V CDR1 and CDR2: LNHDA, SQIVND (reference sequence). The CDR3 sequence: CASSMDSYEQYF. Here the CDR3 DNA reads TGTGCCAGTAGTATGGACAGCTACGAGCAGTACTTC.

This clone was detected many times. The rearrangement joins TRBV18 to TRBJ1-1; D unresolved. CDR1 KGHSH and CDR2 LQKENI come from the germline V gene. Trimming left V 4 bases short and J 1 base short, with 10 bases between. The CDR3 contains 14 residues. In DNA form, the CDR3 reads TGTGCCAGCTCACAGACACTCCCGAACACTGAAGCTTTCTTT. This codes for CASSQTLPNTEAFF.

This chain's CDR3 is CATTNPRVRYTF. In DNA form, the CDR3 reads TGTGCCACCACAAATCCCAGGGTCCGCTACACCTTC. V and J are TRBV28 and TRBJ1-2; TRBD1 is a possible D gene (5 bases). Germline CDR1 reads MDHEN; CDR2 reads SYDVKM. The CDR3 is 12 amino acids. Trimming left V 10 bases short and J 9 bases short, with 18 bases between.

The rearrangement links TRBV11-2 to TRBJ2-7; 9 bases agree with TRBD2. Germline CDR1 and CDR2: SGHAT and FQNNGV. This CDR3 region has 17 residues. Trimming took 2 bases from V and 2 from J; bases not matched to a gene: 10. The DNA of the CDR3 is TGTGCCAGCAGCTTACTAGCGGGACTCCCCCCACCCTACGAGCAGTACTTC. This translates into CASSLLAGLPPPYEQYF. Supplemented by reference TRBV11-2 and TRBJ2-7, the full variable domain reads EAGVAQSPRYKIIEKRQSVAFWCNPISGHATLYWYQQILGQGPKLLIQFQNNGVVDDSQLPKDRFSAERLKGVDSTLKIQPAKLEDSAVYLCASSLLAGLPPPYEQYFGPGTRLTVT.

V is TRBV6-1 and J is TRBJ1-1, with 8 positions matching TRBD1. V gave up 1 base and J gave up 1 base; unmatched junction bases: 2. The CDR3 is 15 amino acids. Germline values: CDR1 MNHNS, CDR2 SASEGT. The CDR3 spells CASSEGTGRNTEAFF. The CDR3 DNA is TGTGCCAGCAGTGAAGGGACAGGGCGGAACACTGAAGCTTTCTTT.

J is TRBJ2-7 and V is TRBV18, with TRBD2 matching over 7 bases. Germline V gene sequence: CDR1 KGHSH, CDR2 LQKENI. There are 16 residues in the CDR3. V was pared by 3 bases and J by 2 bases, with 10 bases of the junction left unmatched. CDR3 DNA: TGTGCCAGCTCACCCTTTTCCGGGACTACTACCTACGAGCAGTACTTC. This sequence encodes CASSPFSGTTTYEQYF.